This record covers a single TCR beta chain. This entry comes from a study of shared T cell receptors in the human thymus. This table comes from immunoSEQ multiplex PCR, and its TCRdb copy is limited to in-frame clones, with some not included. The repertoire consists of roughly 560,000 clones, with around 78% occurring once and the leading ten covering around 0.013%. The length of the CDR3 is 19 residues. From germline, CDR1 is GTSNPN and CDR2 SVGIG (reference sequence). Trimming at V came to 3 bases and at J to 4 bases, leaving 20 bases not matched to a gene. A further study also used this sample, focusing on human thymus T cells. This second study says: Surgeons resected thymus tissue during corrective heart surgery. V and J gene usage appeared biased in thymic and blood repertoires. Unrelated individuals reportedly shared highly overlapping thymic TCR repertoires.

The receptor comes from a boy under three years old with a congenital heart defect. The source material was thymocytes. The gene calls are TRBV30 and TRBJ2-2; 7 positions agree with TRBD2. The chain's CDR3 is CAWSSGGREPVGGTGELFF. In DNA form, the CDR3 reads TGTGCCTGGAGCTCCGGCGGGCGGGAGCCTGTGGGGGGCACCGGGGAGCTGTTTTTT.